Listed below are T cell receptor beta chains from one sample, sequenced in a study of cytomegalovirus exposure and HLA in healthy donors. This table comes from immunoSEQ multiplex PCR, and its TCRdb copy is limited to in-frame clones, with some not included. Here the sample spans 190,000 or so clones, 75% to 85% being singletons. Sequences were obtained from PBMCs. The source of these receptors is a boy aged 5-17 years in good health and CMV-seronegative. Both conserved end residues are part of each CDR3. Only part of the rows carry a size: once, few, many, or a class if the clone is expanded.

>NA|TRBV2|TRBJ2-3
CATRDTRTADTQYF
>few|TRBV11-2|TRBJ2-7
CASSLRRGQPSEQYF
>NA|TRBV6-1|TRBJ1-5
CASSESPWGHNQPQHF
>NA|TRBV2|TRBJ2-1
CAIPGGNYNEQFF
>NA|TRBV7-2|TRBJ2-7
CASSPGTSTEQYF
>NA|TRBV12-5|TRBJ1-1
CASGYSGVRTEAFF
>NA|TRBV14|TRBJ1-1
CASSQVRGTEAFF
>NA|TRBV7-2|TRBJ1-5
CASSLVGRGGANQPQHF
>NA|TRBV4-2|TRBJ1-2
CASSVRDRGAYGYTF
>NA|TRBV7-9|TRBJ2-1
CASSPSRAGGYNEQFF
>NA|TRBV15|TRBJ1-3
CATSRDRGLGNTIYF
>NA|TRBV19|TRBJ1-1
CASRDSNTEAFF
>NA|TRBV4-1|TRBJ1-6
CASSQEGVHNSPLHF
>few|TRBV7-9|TRBJ1-2
CASSPRGAGGYTF
>once|TRBV14|TRBJ1-2
CASSNDRGNYGYTF
>NA|TRBV19|TRBJ2-2
CASSIVRRGPGGTGELFF
>NA|TRBV6-1|TRBJ1-2
CASSTGTNYGYTF
>NA|TRBV18|TRBJ1-2
CASSPGQAPNYGYTF
>NA|TRBV4-1|TRBJ2-1
CASSQDSPAAPRNEQFF
>NA|TRBV7-9|TRBJ1-6
CASSWADREVPPLHF
>NA|TRBV9|TRBJ1-1
CASSVVPGRHTEAFF
>NA|TRBV27|NA
CASSLFRGYEQYF
>NA|TRBV6-5|TRBJ2-7
CASSSAREAPYEQYF
>NA|TRBV5-6|TRBJ2-7
CASSLELGALNEQYF
>NA|TRBV25-1|TRBJ2-1
CASNVGGGAEQFF
>NA|TRBV9|TRBJ1-1
CASSPGQGANTEAFF
>once|TRBV6-1|TRBJ2-1
CASSETPSSYNEQFF
>NA|TRBV7-2|TRBJ2-7
CASSFSGTGDEQYF
>NA|TRBV7-2|TRBJ2-7
CASSQSPGTGGFYEQYF
>once|TRBV29-1|TRBJ2-7
CSVGTSGSYEQYF
>NA|TRBV18|TRBJ1-5
CAGSPTLGVASNQPQHF
>NA|TRBV5-1|TRBJ1-1
CASSTGTGVLNTEAFF
>once|TRBV15|TRBJ1-2
CATSRSYSSNYGYTF
>NA|TRBV4-3|TRBJ2-7
CASSPGWGGEKQYF
>NA|TRBV20-1|TRBJ1-1
CSARRSTEAFF
>NA|TRBV7-8|TRBJ2-7
CASSFPGLAGSSSYEQYF
>NA|TRBV4-2|TRBJ2-5
CASSQEGTGAGRETQYF
>NA|TRBV4-1|TRBJ2-5
CASSQERGLQETQYF
>few|TRBV6-1|TRBJ2-3
CASISTGGSDTQYF
>once|TRBV4-1|TRBJ2-7
CASSPGLIYEQYF
>few|TRBV4-1|TRBJ2-5
CASSQDPAAGKIETQYF
>NA|TRBV7-2|TRBJ1-5
CASSLAGQAYGKPQHF
>many|TRBV19|TRBJ2-2
CASSHNSGGTGELFF
>NA|TRBV25-1|TRBJ1-2
CASSAQGRLGYTF
>few|TRBV14|TRBJ2-5
CASSQDITRAETQYF
>NA|TRBV6-5|TRBJ2-1
CASSSTSGSDEQFF
>NA|TRBV7-9|TRBJ2-4
CASSSWDRGREAKNIQYF
>once|TRBV6-1|NA
CASSDPFRGTYEQYF
>NA|TRBV11-2|TRBJ2-5
CASSLYGRALVGETQYF
>NA|TRBV6-5|TRBJ1-6
CASSYSGPGPQSPLHF